A single sample gave rise to the 4 T cell receptor beta chains below, sequenced in a study of T cell changes during pregnancy in multiple sclerosis. Assay used: immunoSEQ multiplex PCR; TCRdb lists only in-frame clones, some missing. Among about 24,000 clones listed, around 89% were seen once. The sample in question was CD4+ T cells from peripheral blood mononuclear cells, obtained in the first trimester of pregnancy. The receptors originated from a female donor in good health, enrolled as a control in a pregnancy study.

The genes are TRBV28 and TRBJ1-5, with 7 bases identical to TRBD1. Germline V gene data show CDR1 as MDHEN and CDR2 as SYDVKM. V gave up 5 bases and J gave up 7 bases; unmatched junction bases: 8. The CDR3 is 14 residues long. The CDR3 spells CASSPTGQRQPQHF. CDR3 in DNA: TGTGCCAGCAGTCCGACAGGGCAAAGACAGCCCCAGCATTTT.

DNA of the CDR3: TGTGCCAGCAGCGCGGACAGGGGGCTGGAGACCCAGTACTTC. It encodes CASSADRGLETQYF. V is TRBV9 and J is TRBJ2-5; 11 nucleotides match TRBD1. The CDR3 runs to 14 residues. V shed 3 bases and J 5 bases; nucleotides not matched to a gene: 3. Germline V CDR1 and CDR2: SGDLS, YYNGEE.

The rearrangement joins TRBV6-6 to TRBJ1-1, with TRBD1 identical over 7 bases. Germline V gene data show CDR1 as MNHNY and CDR2 as SVGAGI (reference sequence). The CDR3 consists of 15 residues. The junction had 12 bases not matched to a gene; V was cut back by 7 bases and J by 4 bases. CDR3 loop: CASTPPGGGTTEAFF. DNA for the CDR3: TGTGCCAGCACCCCCCCGGGAGGGGGCACCACTGAAGCTTTCTTT.

The chain couples TRBV6-6 to TRBJ1-2; 7 bases map to TRBD1. The V gene's germline CDR1 is MNHNY and CDR2 SVGAGI (reference sequence). This CDR3 region has 16 residues. J was trimmed by 5 bases and V by 7 bases; bases with no gene match: 16. CDR3 sequence: CASIPMGQLVPYGYTF. CDR3 bases: TGTGCCAGCATACCCATGGGACAGCTGGTACCTTATGGCTACACCTTC.